The 22 T cell receptor beta chains below all came from one sample that was sequenced in a study of blood T cell repertoires in COVID-19. Only in-frame clones appear in the TCRdb table, and some are missing; sequencing was by immunoSEQ multiplex PCR. Of some 93,000 clones in the sample, around 88% were seen once. The sample comprised peripheral blood. The receptors here all came from a woman of 80 years or more with acute or convalescent COVID-19.

The chain combines TRBV11-1 with TRBJ2-2, with 8 bases fitting TRBD1. This CDR3 is 15 amino acids long. J was trimmed by 4 bases and V by 4 bases; bases with no gene match: 5. Germline V CDR1 and CDR2: SGHAT, FQDESV (reference sequence). CDR3: CASSWWTGPTGELFF. Here the CDR3 DNA reads TGTGCCAGCAGCTGGTGGACAGGGCCCACCGGGGAGCTGTTTTTT.

The rearrangement uses TRBV21-1 and TRBJ1-2; the table's D call, TRBD1, was not checked against the DNA. TRBV21-1 is tagged as a pseudogene. The CDR3 contains 17 residues. Here the CDR3 reads CASSKVLTLAKCYGYTF. CDR3 in DNA: TGTGCCAGCAGCAAAGTATTAACCCTGGCCAAGTGCTATGGCTACACCTTC.

At least ten counts were recorded for this clone. This specimen includes other DNA sequences encoding the same CDR3. The DNA for the CDR3 is TGTGCCAGCTCACCGGACAGGGGCGGCAATCAGCCCCAGCATTTT. It encodes CASSPDRGGNQPQHF. The rearrangement links TRBV18 to TRBJ1-5; 9 nucleotides agree with TRBD1. The CDR3 has 15 amino acids. After removal of 3 bases from V and 2 bases from J, the junction contained 2 bases not matched to a gene. Germline values: CDR1 KGHSH, CDR2 LQKENI.

The V and J genes are TRBV2 and TRBJ2-1; D is unresolved. From germline, CDR1 is SNHLY and CDR2 FYNNEI. The CDR3 has 12 residues. Trimming cost V 6 bases and J 3 bases, with 6 bases left between them. This CDR3 reads CASSEYYNEQFF. The CDR3 DNA is TGTGCCAGCAGCGAATACTACAATGAGCAGTTCTTC.

V and J are TRBV9 and TRBJ2-1; 7 bases are shared with TRBD2. Germline values: CDR1 SGDLS, CDR2 YYNGEE. Unmatched junction bases numbered 9, after V lost 0 bases and J lost 9 bases. This CDR3 spans 15 amino acids. The CDR3 reads CASSVAHSGAAEQFF. As DNA, the CDR3 is TGTGCCAGCAGCGTAGCTCACAGCGGGGCGGCTGAGCAGTTCTTC.

The chain combines TRBV3-1 (or the pseudogene TRBV3-2) with TRBJ2-3; TRBD2 aligns across 8 bases. The CDR3 loop spans 18 amino acids. The germline V gene encodes CDR1 LGHDT and CDR2 YNNKEL (reference sequence). V was clipped by 4 bases and J by 6 bases; unmatched bases: 18. The CDR3 DNA reads TGTGCCAGCAGCCGCTACCTCGGCGCGGGGGGTGGTGAGGATACGCAGTATTTT. Translated: CASSRYLGAGGGEDTQYF.

J is TRBJ2-2 and V is TRBV9; D uncertain. Germline CDR1 SGDLS, CDR2 YYNGEE. The CDR3 sequence is 16 residues long. V gave up 0 bases and J gave up 0 bases, with 9 bases separating them. The CDR3 protein is CASSVVVGTNTGELFF. CDR3 coding DNA: TGTGCCAGCAGCGTAGTGGTGGGCACGAACACCGGGGAGCTGTTTTTT.

The V gene is TRBV4-1, the J gene TRBJ2-2; D is possibly TRBD1 (5 bases). The V and J ends lost 5 bases and 4 bases respectively, with 14 bases between them. The CDR3 contains 15 residues. CDR1 and CDR2 from the germline V gene are MGHRA and YSYEKL. CDR3: CASSARTHFTGELFF. The CDR3 coding sequence is TGCGCCAGCAGCGCTCGGACACATTTCACCGGGGAGCTGTTTTTT.

V and J are TRBV19 and TRBJ2-7, with D tentatively TRBD1 (8 bases). The CDR3 sequence is 15 residues long. V lost 6 bases, J lost 7 bases, and 22 bases lay in between. The germline V gene encodes CDR1 LNHDA and CDR2 SQIVND (reference sequence). The CDR3 loop reads CASSQGAGAPREQYF. The CDR3 DNA reads as TGTGCCAGTAGCCAGGGGGCGGGAGCCCCTAGAGAGCAGTACTTC.

This clone was seen once. The chain uses TRBV3-1 (or the pseudogene TRBV3-2) and TRBJ1-6; a possible D gene is TRBD1 (6 bases). Trimming took off 2 bases at V and 11 bases at J, with 13 bases between the two ends. The CDR3 loop spans 14 amino acids. Germline V gene lookup returns CDR1 LGHDT and CDR2 YNNKEL (reference sequence). CDR3 in DNA: TGTGCCAGCAGCCAACTCGACAGGTTTACACCCCTCCACTTT. It encodes CASSQLDRFTPLHF.

This clone was seen a single time. The chain combines TRBV7-6 with TRBJ1-2; 7 bases are shared with TRBD1. Per the germline V gene, CDR1 is SGHVS and CDR2 is FNYEAQ. The CDR3 has 15 amino acids. V shed 6 bases, J shed 1 base, and the junction held 8 bases outside the gene matches. CDR3 protein: CASSLGQASNYGYTF. The CDR3 DNA sequence: TGTGCCAGCAGTCTAGGACAGGCGAGTAACTATGGCTACACCTTC.

The chain carries TRBV6-6 and TRBJ2-2, with 9 bases that match TRBD1. Germline assignment: CDR1 MNHNY and CDR2 SVGAGI (reference sequence). This CDR3 contains 16 residues. Trimming cost V 0 bases and J 4 bases; bases outside gene matches: 3. The CDR3 nucleotides are TGTGCCAGCAGTTACTCCGGGACAGGGATCACCGGGGAGCTGTTTTTT. Encoded protein: CASSYSGTGITGELFF.

J is TRBJ2-5 and V is TRBV11-2; TRBD1 matches at 8 bases. The V gene end was trimmed by 4 bases and the J gene end by 7 bases; junction bases not matched to a gene: 5. CDR1 is SGHAT and CDR2 is FQNNGV in the germline V gene. The CDR3 consists of 13 residues. CDR3 in DNA: TGTGCCAGCAGCTCGGACAGGGTGGGGACCCAGTACTTC. This codes for CASSSDRVGTQYF. The complete variable domain, with remaining parts taken from reference TRBV11-2 and TRBJ2-5, reads EAGVAQSPRYKIIEKRQSVAFWCNPISGHATLYWYQQILGQGPKLLIQFQNNGVVDDSQLPKDRFSAERLKGVDSTLKIQPAKLEDSAVYLCASSSDRVGTQYFGPGTRLLVL.

The gene calls are TRBV19 and TRBJ2-2; tentative D call: TRBD1 (6 bases). The germline V gene has CDR1 LNHDA and CDR2 SQIVND (reference sequence). Trimming removed 4 bases at V and 6 bases at J, with 9 bases between. The CDR3 is 13 amino acids. The CDR3 nucleotides are TGTGCCAGTAGTACCACAGGGTCCGGGGAGCTGTTTTTT. Its protein is CASSTTGSGELFF.

This rearrangement joins TRBV2 to TRBJ2-1, with no clear D. The germline V gene encodes CDR1 SNHLY and CDR2 FYNNEI. The CDR3 is 12 amino acids. Trimming took off 2 bases at V and 4 bases at J, with 3 bases between the two ends. CDR3 region: CASSETYNEQFF. In DNA form, the CDR3 reads TGTGCCAGCAGTGAAACTTACAATGAGCAGTTCTTC.

There are a few counts of this clone. The CDR3 is CASSTLRGVGTEAFF. The CDR3 bases are TGTGCCAGCAGCACACTCCGGGGTGTCGGCACTGAAGCTTTCTTT. V usage is TRBV7-9 and J usage is TRBJ1-1; D ambiguous. The CDR3 spans 15 residues. CDR1 and CDR2 (germline): SEHNR, FQNEAQ (reference sequence). Trimming cost V 5 bases and J 4 bases, with 17 bases left between them.

This chain links TRBV9 with TRBJ2-2; TRBD2 might be the D (5 bases). Trimming stripped 0 bases from V and 4 bases from J, with 7 bases between. CDR3 length equals 14 residues. Germline values: CDR1 SGDLS, CDR2 YYNGEE. DNA for the CDR3: TGTGCCAGCAGCGTAGATGAGGGCACCGGGGAGCTGTTTTTT. Amino acids: CASSVDEGTGELFF.

This chain connects TRBV29-1 to TRBJ2-7; 7 positions match TRBD1. The CDR3 is 13 residues long. V was clipped by 6 bases and J by 2 bases; unmatched bases: 7. Germline values: CDR1 SQVTM, CDR2 ANQGSEA. The CDR3 coding sequence is TGCAGCGTATCGGACAGGTTTGCCTACGAGCAGTACTTC. Its translation is CSVSDRFAYEQYF.

The rearrangement uses TRBV19 and TRBJ2-3; perhaps TRBD2 as D (5 bases). Germline CDR1 LNHDA, CDR2 SQIVND (reference sequence). V gave up 3 bases and J gave up 8 bases, with 9 bases separating them. The CDR3 contains 12 residues. The CDR3 bases are TGTGCCAGTAGTATGATGGGGAGTACGCAGTATTTT. It is translated as CASSMMGSTQYF.

The rearrangement uses TRBV7-2 and TRBJ1-1; TRBD1 is a possible D gene (5 bases). The V gene's germline CDR1 is SGHTA and CDR2 FQGNSA. Trimming removed 2 bases at V and 4 bases at J, with 14 bases between. CDR3 length: 15 amino acids. CDR3 protein: CASSLIGGMGTEAFF. The CDR3 nucleotides read TGTGCCAGCAGCTTAATTGGGGGGATGGGCACTGAAGCTTTCTTT. The full variable domain, in which reference TRBV7-2 and TRBJ1-1 provide the parts outside the CDR3, is GAGVSQSPSNKVTEKGKDVELRCDPISGHTALYWYRQSLGQGLEFLIYFQGNSAPDKSGLPSDRFSAERTGGSVSTLTIQRTQQEDSAVYLCASSLIGGMGTEAFFGQGTRLTVV.

This clone has more than one count but fewer than ten. V and J are TRBV15 and TRBJ2-7, with D possibly matching TRBD1 (6 bases). Germline lookup yields CDR1 LNHNV and CDR2 YYDKDF (reference sequence). V was cut by 1 base and J by 0 bases, with 10 bases left in between. The CDR3 sequence is 15 residues long. The chain's CDR3 is CATSRAGTFSYEQYF. CDR3 bases: TGTGCCACCAGCAGAGCCGGGACATTCTCCTACGAGCAGTACTTC.

The chain recombines TRBV10-1 with TRBJ1-5; D gene ambiguous. Germline V gene data show CDR1 as WNHNN and CDR2 as SYGVQD (reference sequence). The length of the CDR3 is 20 residues. V shed 0 bases and J shed 4 bases, with 25 bases lying between them. The chain's CDR3 is CASSESTLWIEGKGNQPQHF. The CDR3 DNA reads TGCGCCAGCAGTGAGTCGACTCTTTGGATAGAGGGCAAAGGAAATCAGCCCCAGCATTTT.